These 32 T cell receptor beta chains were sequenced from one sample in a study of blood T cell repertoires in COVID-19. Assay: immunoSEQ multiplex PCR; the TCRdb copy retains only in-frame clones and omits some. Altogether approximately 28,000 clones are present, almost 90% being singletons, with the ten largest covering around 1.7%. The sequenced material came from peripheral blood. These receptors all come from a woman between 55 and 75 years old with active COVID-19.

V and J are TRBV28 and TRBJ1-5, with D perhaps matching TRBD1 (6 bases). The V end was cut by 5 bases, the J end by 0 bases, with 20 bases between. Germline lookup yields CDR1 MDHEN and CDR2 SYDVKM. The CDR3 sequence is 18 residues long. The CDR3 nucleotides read TGTGCCAGCAGTCCCCTACCGAGACAGGACCTTAGCAATCAGCCCCAGCATTTT. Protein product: CASSPLPRQDLSNQPQHF.

The CDR3 DNA follows: TGTGCCAGCATCAATCCCAACCTAGGAGAGACCCAGTACTTC. Translating it yields CASINPNLGETQYF. The gene calls are TRBV2 and TRBJ2-5; D ambiguous. Trimming pared 7 bases from V and 4 bases from J, leaving 16 bases between. Germline CDR1 reads SNHLY; CDR2 reads FYNNEI. This CDR3 has 14 residues. The full variable domain, completed using reference TRBV2 and TRBJ2-5, is EPEVTQTPSHQVTQMGQEVILRCVPISNHLYFYWYRQILGQKVEFLVSFYNNEISEKSEIFDDQFSVERPDGSNFTLKIRSTKLEDSAMYFCASINPNLGETQYFGPGTRLLVL.

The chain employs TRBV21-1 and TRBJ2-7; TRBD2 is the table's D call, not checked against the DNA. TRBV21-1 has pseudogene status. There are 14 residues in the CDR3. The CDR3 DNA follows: TGTGCCAGCGTAGCGGGAGGGCCTGTCTACGAGCAGTACTTC. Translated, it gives CASVAGGPVYEQYF.

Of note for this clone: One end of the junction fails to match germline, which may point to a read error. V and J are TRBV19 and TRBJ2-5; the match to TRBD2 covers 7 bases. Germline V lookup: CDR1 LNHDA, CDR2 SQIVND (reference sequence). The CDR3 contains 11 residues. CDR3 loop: CLGRESETQYF. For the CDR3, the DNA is TGCCTGGGGCGGGAGTCAGAGACCCAGTACTTC.

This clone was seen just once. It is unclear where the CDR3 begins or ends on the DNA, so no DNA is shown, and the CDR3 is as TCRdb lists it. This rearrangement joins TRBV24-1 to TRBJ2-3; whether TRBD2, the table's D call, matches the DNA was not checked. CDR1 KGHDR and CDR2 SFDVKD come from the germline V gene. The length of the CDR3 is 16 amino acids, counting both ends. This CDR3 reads CATSDLSGRAGYTQYF.

CDR3 sequence reads: CAISESRDTQYF. The CDR3, as DNA: TGTGCCATCAGTGAGTCGCGGGATACGCAGTATTTT. The rearrangement links TRBV10-3 to TRBJ2-3; D is uncertain. Germline-derived CDR1 and CDR2 are ENHRY and SYGVKD. CDR3 length: 12 residues. V shed 0 bases and J shed 6 bases, with 4 bases lying between them.

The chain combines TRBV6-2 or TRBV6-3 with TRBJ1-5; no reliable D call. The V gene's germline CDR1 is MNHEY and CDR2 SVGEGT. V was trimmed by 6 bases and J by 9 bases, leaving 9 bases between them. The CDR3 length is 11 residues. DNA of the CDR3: TGTGCCAGCAGCCCCGGTGGGCCCCAGCATTTT. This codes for CASSPGGPQHF.

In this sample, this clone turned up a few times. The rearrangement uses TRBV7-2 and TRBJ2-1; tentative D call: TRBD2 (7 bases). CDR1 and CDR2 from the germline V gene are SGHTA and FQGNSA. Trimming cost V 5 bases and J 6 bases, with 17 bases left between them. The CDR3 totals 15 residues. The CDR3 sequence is CASSVSGTRGNEQFF. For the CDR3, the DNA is TGTGCCAGCAGCGTAAGCGGGACCAGGGGCAATGAGCAGTTCTTC. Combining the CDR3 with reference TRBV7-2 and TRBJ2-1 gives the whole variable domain GAGVSQSPSNKVTEKGKDVELRCDPISGHTALYWYRQSLGQGLEFLIYFQGNSAPDKSGLPSDRFSAERTGGSVSTLTIQRTQQEDSAVYLCASSVSGTRGNEQFFGPGTRLTVL.

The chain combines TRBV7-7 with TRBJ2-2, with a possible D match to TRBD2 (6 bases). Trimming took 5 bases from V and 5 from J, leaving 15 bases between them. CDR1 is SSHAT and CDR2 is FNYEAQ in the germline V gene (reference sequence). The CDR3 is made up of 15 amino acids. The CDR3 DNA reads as TGTGCCAGCAGCCCACGACTAGATTGGACCGGGGAGCTGTTTTTT. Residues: CASSPRLDWTGELFF.

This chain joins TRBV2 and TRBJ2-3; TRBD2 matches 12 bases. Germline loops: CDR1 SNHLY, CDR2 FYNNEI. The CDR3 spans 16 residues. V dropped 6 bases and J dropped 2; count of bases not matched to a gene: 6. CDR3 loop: CASRKGLAGFTDTQYF. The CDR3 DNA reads TGTGCCAGCAGGAAAGGACTAGCGGGGTTCACAGATACGCAGTATTTT.

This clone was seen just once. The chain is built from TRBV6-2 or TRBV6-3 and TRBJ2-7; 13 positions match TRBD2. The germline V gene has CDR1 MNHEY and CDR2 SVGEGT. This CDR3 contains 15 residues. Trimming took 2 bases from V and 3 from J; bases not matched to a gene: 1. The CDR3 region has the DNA TGTGCCAGCAGTTACAGGACTAGCGGGAGCTACGAGCAGTACTTC. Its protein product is CASSYRTSGSYEQYF.

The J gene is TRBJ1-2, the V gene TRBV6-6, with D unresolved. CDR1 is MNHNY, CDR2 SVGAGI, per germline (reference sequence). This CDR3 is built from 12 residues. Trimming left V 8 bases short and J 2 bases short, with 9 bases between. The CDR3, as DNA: TGTGCCAGCGGGGAGGGAAACTATGGCTACACCTTC. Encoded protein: CASGEGNYGYTF.

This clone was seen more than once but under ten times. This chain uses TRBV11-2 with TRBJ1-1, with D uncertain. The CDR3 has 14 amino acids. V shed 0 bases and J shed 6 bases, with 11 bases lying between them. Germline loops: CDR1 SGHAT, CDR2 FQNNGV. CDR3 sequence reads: CASSLDGARAEAFF. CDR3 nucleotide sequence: TGTGCCAGCAGCTTAGACGGCGCGAGGGCTGAAGCTTTCTTT.

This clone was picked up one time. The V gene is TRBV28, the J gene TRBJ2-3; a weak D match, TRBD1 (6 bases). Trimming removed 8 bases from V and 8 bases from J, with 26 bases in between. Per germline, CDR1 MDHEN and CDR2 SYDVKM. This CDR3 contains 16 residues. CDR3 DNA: TGTGCCAGCGCAAAACGAGGGGGACACGATATCGGTACGCAGTATTTT. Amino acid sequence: CASAKRGGHDIGTQYF.

The CDR3 protein is CAWGRPGVKYF. CDR3 sequence (DNA): TGTGCCTGGGGGAGGCCGGGGGTGAAGTACTTC. The V call is TRBV30, the J call TRBJ2-7, with TRBD2 as a possible D gene (6 bases). Germline V CDR1 and CDR2: GTSNPN, SVGIG (reference sequence). V was shortened by 5 bases and J by 11 bases, with 16 bases between the two germline ends. CDR3 size: 11 residues.

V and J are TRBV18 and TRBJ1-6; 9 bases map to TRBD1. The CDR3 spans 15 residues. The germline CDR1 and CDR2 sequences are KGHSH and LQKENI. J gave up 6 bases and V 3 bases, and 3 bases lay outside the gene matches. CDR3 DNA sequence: TGTGCCAGCTCACCTACGGGACAGGGTAATTCACCCCTCCACTTT. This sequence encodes CASSPTGQGNSPLHF.

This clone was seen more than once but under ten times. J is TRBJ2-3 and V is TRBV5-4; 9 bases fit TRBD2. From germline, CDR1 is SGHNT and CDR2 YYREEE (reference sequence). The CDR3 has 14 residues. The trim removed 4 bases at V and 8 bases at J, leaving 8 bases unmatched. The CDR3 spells CASSGRGAGGTQYF. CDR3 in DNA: TGTGCCAGCAGCGGGAGGGGAGCGGGAGGTACGCAGTATTTT.

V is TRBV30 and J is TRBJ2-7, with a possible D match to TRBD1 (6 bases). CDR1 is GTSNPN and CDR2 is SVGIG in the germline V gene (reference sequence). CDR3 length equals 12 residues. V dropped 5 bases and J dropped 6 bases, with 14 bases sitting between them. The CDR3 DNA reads TGTGCCTGGGGTACAGGGCGGTTCGAGCAGTACTTC. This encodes CAWGTGRFEQYF.

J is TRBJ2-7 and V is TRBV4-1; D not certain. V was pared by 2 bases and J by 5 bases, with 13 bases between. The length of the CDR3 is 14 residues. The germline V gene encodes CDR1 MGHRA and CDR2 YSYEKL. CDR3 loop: CASSQRPGSHEQYF. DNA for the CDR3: TGCGCCAGCAGCCAACGCCCAGGTTCCCACGAGCAGTACTTC.

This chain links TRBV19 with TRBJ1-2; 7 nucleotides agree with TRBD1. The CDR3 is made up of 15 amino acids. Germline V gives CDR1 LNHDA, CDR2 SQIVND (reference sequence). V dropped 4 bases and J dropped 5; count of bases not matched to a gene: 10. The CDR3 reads CASSSRGQTQYGYTF. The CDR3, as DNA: TGTGCCAGTAGTAGCCGGGGACAGACCCAATATGGCTACACCTTC. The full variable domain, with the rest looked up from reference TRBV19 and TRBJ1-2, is DGGITQSPKYLFRKEGQNVTLSCEQNLNHDAMYWYRQDPGQGLRLIYYSQIVNDFQKGDIAEGYSVSREKKESFPLTVTSAQKNPTAFYLCASSSRGQTQYGYTFGSGTRLTVV.

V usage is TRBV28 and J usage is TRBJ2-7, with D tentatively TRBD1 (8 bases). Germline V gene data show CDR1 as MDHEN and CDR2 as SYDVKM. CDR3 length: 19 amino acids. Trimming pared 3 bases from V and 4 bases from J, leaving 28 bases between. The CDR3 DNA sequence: TGTGCCAGCAGTTTCGGGGACAGGCGACCCACCGGGACTAAATACGAGCAGTACTTC. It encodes CASSFGDRRPTGTKYEQYF.

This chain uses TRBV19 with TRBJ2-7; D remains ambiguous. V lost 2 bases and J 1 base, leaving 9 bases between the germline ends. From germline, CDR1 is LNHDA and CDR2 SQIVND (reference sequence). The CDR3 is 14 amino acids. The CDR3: CASSIRRSSYEQYF. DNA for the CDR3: TGTGCCAGTAGTATACGCAGGTCTTCCTACGAGCAGTACTTC.

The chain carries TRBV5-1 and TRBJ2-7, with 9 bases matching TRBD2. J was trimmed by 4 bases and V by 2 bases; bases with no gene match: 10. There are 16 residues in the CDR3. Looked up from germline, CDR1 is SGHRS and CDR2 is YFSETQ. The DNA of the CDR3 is TGCGCCAGCAGCTTAGACGTAGCGGGAGCCTTATACGAGCAGTACTTC. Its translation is CASSLDVAGALYEQYF. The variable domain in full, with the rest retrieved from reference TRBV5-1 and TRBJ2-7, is KAGVTQTPRYLIKTRGQQVTLSCSPISGHRSVSWYQQTPGQGLQFLFEYFSETQRNKGNFPGRFSGRQFSNSRSEMNVSTLELGDSALYLCASSLDVAGALYEQYFGPGTRLTVT.

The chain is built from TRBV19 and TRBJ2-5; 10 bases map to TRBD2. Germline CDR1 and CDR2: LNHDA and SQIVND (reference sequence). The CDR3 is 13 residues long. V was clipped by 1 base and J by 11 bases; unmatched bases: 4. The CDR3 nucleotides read TGTGCCAGTAGTATAGGAACTAGCGGGGAGCAGTACTTC. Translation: CASSIGTSGEQYF.

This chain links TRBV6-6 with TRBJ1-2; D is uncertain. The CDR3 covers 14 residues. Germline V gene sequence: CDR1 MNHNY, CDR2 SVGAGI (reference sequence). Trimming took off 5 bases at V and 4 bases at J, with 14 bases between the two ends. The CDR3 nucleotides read TGTGCCAGCAGTCGTTCGGGAGTCCCCTATGGCTACACCTTC. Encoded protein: CASSRSGVPYGYTF.

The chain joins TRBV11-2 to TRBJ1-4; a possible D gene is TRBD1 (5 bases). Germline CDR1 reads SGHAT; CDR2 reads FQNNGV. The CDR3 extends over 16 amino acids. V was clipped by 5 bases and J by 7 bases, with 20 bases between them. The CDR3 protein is CASSPAYGGEGEKLFF. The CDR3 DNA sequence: TGTGCCAGCAGCCCAGCCTACGGGGGAGAGGGTGAAAAACTGTTTTTT.

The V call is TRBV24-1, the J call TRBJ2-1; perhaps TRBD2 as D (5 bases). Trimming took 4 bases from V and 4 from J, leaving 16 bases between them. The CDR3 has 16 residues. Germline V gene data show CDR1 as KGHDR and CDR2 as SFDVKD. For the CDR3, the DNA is TGTGCCACCAGTGACCATCAAGCGGTTGGATACAATGAGCAGTTCTTC. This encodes CATSDHQAVGYNEQFF.

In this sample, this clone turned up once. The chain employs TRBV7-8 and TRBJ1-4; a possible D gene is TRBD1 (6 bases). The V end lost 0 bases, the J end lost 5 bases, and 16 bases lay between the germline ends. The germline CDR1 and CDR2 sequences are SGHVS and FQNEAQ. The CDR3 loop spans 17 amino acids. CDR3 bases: TGTGCCAGCAGCTTAGCGCGTGTTGGGACAAGAAATGAAAAACTGTTTTTT. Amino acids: CASSLARVGTRNEKLFF.

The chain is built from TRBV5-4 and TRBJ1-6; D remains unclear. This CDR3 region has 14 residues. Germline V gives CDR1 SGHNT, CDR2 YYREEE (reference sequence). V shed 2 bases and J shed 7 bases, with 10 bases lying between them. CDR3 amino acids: CASSFAGGNSPLHF. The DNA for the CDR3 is TGTGCCAGCAGCTTCGCAGGTGGGAATTCACCCCTCCACTTT.

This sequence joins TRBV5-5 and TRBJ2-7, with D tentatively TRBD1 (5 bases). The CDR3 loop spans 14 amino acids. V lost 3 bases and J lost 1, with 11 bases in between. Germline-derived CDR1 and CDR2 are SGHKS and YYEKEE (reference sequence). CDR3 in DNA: TGTGCCAGCAGCTCCACGGACACTTCCTACGAGCAGTACTTC. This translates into CASSSTDTSYEQYF.

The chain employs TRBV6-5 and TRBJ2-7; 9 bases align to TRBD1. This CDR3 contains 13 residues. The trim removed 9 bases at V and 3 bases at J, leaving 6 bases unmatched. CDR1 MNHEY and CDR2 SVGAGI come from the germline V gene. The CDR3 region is CASRTGVIYEQYF. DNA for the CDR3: TGTGCCAGTAGGACAGGGGTTATCTACGAGCAGTACTTC.

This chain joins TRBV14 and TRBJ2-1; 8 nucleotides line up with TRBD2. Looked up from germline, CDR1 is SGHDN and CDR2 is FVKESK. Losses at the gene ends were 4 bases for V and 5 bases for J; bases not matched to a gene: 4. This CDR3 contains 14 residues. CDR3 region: CASSRLAGNNEQFF. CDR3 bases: TGTGCCAGCAGCCGGCTAGCGGGTAACAATGAGCAGTTCTTC.